The entry below gives a single T cell receptor beta chain sequence along with its context. All enrollees were about 18 to 90 years old and from approximately 25 US areas. Only in-frame clones appear in the TCRdb table, and some are missing; sequencing was by immunoSEQ multiplex PCR. The sample has over 150,000 clones, 75% to 85% seen once. These data originate in a study of blood T cell repertoires in COVID-19. On the study more broadly: Samples of COVID-19 (acute and convalescent) were obtained from the United States, Italy and Spain.

Sequences were obtained from PBMCs or T cells enriched from blood (not recorded which). The sequence was collected from a man in his forties or fifties who had recovered from COVID-19.

This CDR3 is CASPGLAQETQYF. CDR3 DNA: TGTGCCAGCCCAGGGTTGGCACAAGAGACCCAGTACTTC. The V and J genes are TRBV2 and TRBJ2-5; D is perhaps TRBD1 (5 bases). This CDR3 comprises 13 residues. Between the trimmed V and J ends, which lost 8 bases and 2 bases, there was a span of 12 bases. Germline V lookup: CDR1 SNHLY, CDR2 FYNNEI.